The 30 T cell receptor beta chains given below trace back to one sample, sequenced in a study of blood T cell repertoires in COVID-19. Generated by immunoSEQ multiplex PCR, the TCRdb table keeps only in-frame clones and is missing some. The sample includes tens of thousands of clones, 90% seen only once; the top ten take 16%. The sample comprised peripheral blood. Receptors were obtained from a man older than 75 with acute or convalescent COVID-19.

This chain joins TRBV30 and TRBJ1-6, with D possibly matching TRBD1 (5 bases). The germline gives CDR1 GTSNPN, CDR2 SVGIG (reference sequence). The CDR3 has 12 amino acids. Trimming took 3 bases from V and 10 from J, leaving 10 bases between them. The CDR3 DNA reads TGTGCCTGGAGCAGGACACTCTCACCCCTCCACTTT. It translates to CAWSRTLSPLHF. Using reference TRBV30 and TRBJ1-6 for the parts outside the CDR3, the full variable domain is SQTIHQWPATLVQPVGSPLSLECTVEGTSNPNLYWYRQAAGRGLQLLFYSVGIGQISSEVPQNLSASRPQDRQFILSSKKLLLSDSGFYLCAWSRTLSPLHFGNGTRLTVT.

The chain uses TRBV7-2 and TRBJ1-2; maybe TRBD1 (5 bases). Germline CDR1 reads SGHTA; CDR2 reads FQGNSA. V lost 1 base to trimming and J lost 7 bases, with 13 bases between them. This CDR3 region has 14 residues. This chain's CDR3 is CASSLEEGGGGYTF. For the CDR3, the DNA is TGTGCCAGCAGCTTAGAGGAGGGCGGGGGTGGCTACACCTTC.

The CDR3 here is CASSFLQGPGELFF. Here the CDR3 DNA reads TGTGCCAGCAGCTTTCTCCAGGGTCCCGGGGAGCTGTTTTTT. The chain links TRBV7-3 to TRBJ2-2; tentatively, D is TRBD1 (5 bases). The V end lost 3 bases, the J end lost 6 bases, and 11 bases lay between the germline ends. This CDR3 is built from 14 residues. Looked up from germline, CDR1 is SGHTA and CDR2 is FQGTGA. The variable domain in full, completed from reference TRBV7-3 and TRBJ2-2, reads GAGVSQTPSNKVTEKGKYVELRCDPISGHTALYWYRQSLGQGPEFLIYFQGTGAADDSGLPNDRFFAVRPEGSVSTLKIQRTERGDSAVYLCASSFLQGPGELFFGEGSRLTVL.

The rearrangement links TRBV30 to TRBJ1-5; TRBD1 aligns across 9 bases. The J segment lost 2 bases and the V segment lost 2 bases, leaving 1 base of the junction unmatched. Germline lookup yields CDR1 GTSNPN and CDR2 SVGIG (reference sequence). The length of the CDR3 is 14 residues. Written as DNA, the CDR3 is TGTGCCTGGAGTAGGGACAGGGGCAATCAGCCCCAGCATTTT. It is translated as CAWSRDRGNQPQHF. Variable domain in full (rest from reference TRBV30 and TRBJ1-5): SQTIHQWPATLVQPVGSPLSLECTVEGTSNPNLYWYRQAAGRGLQLLFYSVGIGQISSEVPQNLSASRPQDRQFILSSKKLLLSDSGFYLCAWSRDRGNQPQHFGDGTRLSIL.

This chain uses TRBV6-1 with TRBJ1-5; 9 nucleotides align to TRBD1. Trimming cost V 3 bases and J 8 bases; bases outside gene matches: 11. In germline, CDR1 is MNHNS, CDR2 SASEGT. This CDR3 is 16 amino acids long. DNA of the CDR3: TGTGCCAGCAGTGACCGGGGACAGGGTTCTGCGGAGCCCCAGCATTTT. Translating gives CASSDRGQGSAEPQHF.

Worth noting for this clone: In the same sample, other DNA sequences code for this CDR3. The V and J genes are TRBV19 and TRBJ1-5, with 7 bases identical to TRBD1. The germline V gene encodes CDR1 LNHDA and CDR2 SQIVND (reference sequence). V was pared by 3 bases and J by 5 bases, with 1 base of the junction left unmatched. CDR3 size: 13 residues. CDR3 sequence reads: CASSIQGDQPQHF. CDR3 nucleotide sequence: TGTGCCAGTAGTATTCAGGGGGATCAGCCCCAGCATTTT.

The rearrangement uses TRBV19 and TRBJ2-3; D not resolved. This CDR3 is built from 11 residues. Germline-derived CDR1 and CDR2 are LNHDA and SQIVND (reference sequence). Between the trimmed V and J ends, which lost 10 bases and 0 bases, there was a span of 5 bases. CDR3 protein: CATQSTDTQYF. The CDR3 DNA is TGTGCCACACAGAGCACAGATACGCAGTATTTT.

The chain has TRBV7-2 and TRBJ2-5; 9 bases agree with TRBD2. The CDR3 length is 17 residues. J was trimmed by 5 bases and V by 0 bases; bases with no gene match: 10. Germline loops: CDR1 SGHTA, CDR2 FQGNSA. This chain's CDR3 is CASSLARGTSRQETQYF. CDR3 coding DNA: TGTGCCAGCAGCTTAGCCCGAGGGACTAGCCGCCAGGAGACCCAGTACTTC.

The chain couples TRBV11-2 to TRBJ2-3; 13 bases align to TRBD2. The CDR3 consists of 18 residues. From germline, CDR1 is SGHAT and CDR2 FQNNGV. V shed 4 bases and J 4 bases; nucleotides not matched to a gene: 11. CDR3 sequence reads: CASSSELGLAGRSDTQYF. DNA of the CDR3: TGTGCCAGCAGCTCCGAACTGGGACTAGCGGGGAGGTCAGATACGCAGTATTTT.

This clone appeared a few times. The rearrangement uses TRBV9 and TRBJ2-5; 9 bases match TRBD1. J was trimmed by 1 base and V by 4 bases; bases with no gene match: 8. In germline, CDR1 is SGDLS, CDR2 YYNGEE. CDR3 length: 16 residues. CDR3 bases: TGTGCCAGCAGCCCCGGGACAGGGAGCCCCCAAGAGACCCAGTACTTC. Encoded protein: CASSPGTGSPQETQYF.

The chain is built from TRBV27 and TRBJ2-7; 8 bases are a match to TRBD1. CDR3 size: 15 residues. Germline trimming cut 8 bases from V and 3 bases from J; bases unmatched to any gene: 12. The germline V gene encodes CDR1 MNHEY and CDR2 SMNVEV (reference sequence). CDR3 sequence: CASAQLGTGLYEQYF. Written as DNA, the CDR3 is TGTGCCAGCGCCCAGCTCGGGACAGGACTCTACGAGCAGTACTTC.

This clone is a singleton in its sample. The chain recombines TRBV6-5 with TRBJ2-1; 9 bases line up with TRBD2. This CDR3 is 14 amino acids long. Germline assignment: CDR1 MNHEY and CDR2 SVGAGI. V lost 6 bases and J lost 9; bases outside the gene matches: 9. The CDR3 DNA reads as TGTGCCAGCAGGGACCGCGGGGGGGCGGGTGAGCAGTTCTTC. It codes for CASRDRGGAGEQFF.

The rearrangement uses TRBV24-1 and TRBJ2-3, with 10 bases fitting TRBD2. The CDR3 loop spans 18 amino acids. In germline, CDR1 is KGHDR, CDR2 SFDVKD. Trimming at V came to 9 bases and at J to 2 bases, leaving 16 bases not matched to a gene. DNA for the CDR3: TGTGCCACCGCCAGCGAGAGCGGGGGGGCCGCCCTCACAGATACGCAGTATTTT. It is translated as CATASESGGAALTDTQYF.

J is TRBJ2-6 and V is TRBV5-1, with unresolved D. Germline values: CDR1 SGHRS, CDR2 YFSETQ. Trimming removed 4 bases from V and 4 bases from J, with 9 bases in between. The CDR3 runs 14 residues. In DNA form, the CDR3 reads TGCGCCAGCAGCCCAGATCCCGGGGCCAACGTCCTGACTTTC. Its protein is CASSPDPGANVLTF. Together with reference TRBV5-1 and TRBJ2-6, the CDR3 gives the full variable domain: KAGVTQTPRYLIKTRGQQVTLSCSPISGHRSVSWYQQTPGQGLQFLFEYFSETQRNKGNFPGRFSGRQFSNSRSEMNVSTLELGDSALYLCASSPDPGANVLTFGAGSRLTVL.

The chain employs TRBV5-1 and TRBJ2-5; D is ambiguous. There are 14 residues in the CDR3. Germline V gives CDR1 SGHRS, CDR2 YFSETQ. V gave up 0 bases and J gave up 1 base, with 7 bases separating them. The CDR3, as DNA: TGCGCCAGCAGCTTGGGACAATCCCAAGAGACCCAGTACTTC. This translates into CASSLGQSQETQYF.

This chain uses TRBV12-3 or TRBV12-4 with TRBJ1-5; the D is unclear. The CDR3 has 12 residues. The V and J ends lost 1 base and 12 bases respectively, with 10 bases between them. The CDR3 loop is CASSLEVGSQHF. The CDR3 DNA reads TGTGCCAGCAGTTTAGAGGTGGGGAGCCAGCATTTT.

This clone occurred once. The chain joins TRBV5-6 to TRBJ1-1, with 7 bases fitting TRBD1. The length of the CDR3 is 14 residues. Trimming removed 2 bases from V and 7 bases from J; junction bases left unmatched: 8. CDR1 and CDR2 (germline): SGHDT, YYEEEE. CDR3 region: CASSLGPQGLEAFF. CDR3 sequence (DNA): TGTGCCAGCAGCTTAGGACCACAGGGGCTTGAAGCTTTCTTT.

The chain recombines TRBV10-3 with TRBJ2-5, with TRBD1 as a possible D gene (6 bases). The CDR3 consists of 14 residues. The V gene's germline CDR1 is ENHRY and CDR2 SYGVKD. V was pared by 6 bases and J by 4 bases, with 15 bases between. The CDR3 region is CAIRQGAEAETQYF. For the CDR3, the DNA is TGTGCCATCAGACAGGGAGCAGAAGCAGAGACCCAGTACTTC.

The chain joins TRBV30 to TRBJ1-5; the D is unclear. Per germline, CDR1 GTSNPN and CDR2 SVGIG (reference sequence). V dropped 3 bases and J dropped 5 bases, with 11 bases sitting between them. The CDR3 is 13 residues long. CDR3 protein: CAWSATEYQPQHF. DNA for the CDR3: TGTGCCTGGAGCGCCACTGAATATCAGCCCCAGCATTTT.

The rearrangement links TRBV6-5 to TRBJ2-3; D gene unclear. The germline V gene has CDR1 MNHEY and CDR2 SVGAGI. The CDR3 contains 14 residues. V lost 6 bases and J lost 2, with 12 bases in between. CDR3 DNA sequence: TGTGCCAGCAGCCTCTCCCTGGCCACAGATACGCAGTATTTT. Translated: CASSLSLATDTQYF.

V and J are TRBV10-3 and TRBJ2-1, with TRBD1 identical over 7 bases. Trimming took 8 bases from V and 6 from J; bases not matched to a gene: 10. Germline assignment: CDR1 ENHRY and CDR2 SYGVKD. CDR3 length: 14 amino acids. The CDR3, as DNA: TGTGCCATCGCTGCCCCGACAGGGACCAATGAGCAGTTCTTC. Protein sequence: CAIAAPTGTNEQFF.

The chain employs TRBV11-2 and TRBJ1-2, with 8 bases identical to TRBD1. V shed 0 bases and J 5 bases; nucleotides not matched to a gene: 14. Looked up from germline, CDR1 is SGHAT and CDR2 is FQNNGV. This CDR3 spans 18 amino acids. DNA of the CDR3: TGTGCCAGCAGCTTAGATAGTAGGATCCAGGGGGCAGGGTATGGCTACACCTTC. Amino acid sequence: CASSLDSRIQGAGYGYTF. The full variable domain, completed using reference TRBV11-2 and TRBJ1-2, is EAGVAQSPRYKIIEKRQSVAFWCNPISGHATLYWYQQILGQGPKLLIQFQNNGVVDDSQLPKDRFSAERLKGVDSTLKIQPAKLEDSAVYLCASSLDSRIQGAGYGYTFGSGTRLTVV.

This clone has a handful of counts. The chain couples TRBV3-1 (or the pseudogene TRBV3-2) to TRBJ2-7, with 8 positions matching TRBD2. Per germline, CDR1 LGHDT and CDR2 YNNKEL (reference sequence). The CDR3 totals 14 residues. With V trimmed by 4 bases and J by 0 bases, 2 bases remained unmatched. In nucleotides, the CDR3 is TGTGCCAGCAGCCTAGCGGGGACCTCCTACGAGCAGTACTTC. Its translation is CASSLAGTSYEQYF.

The count of this clone is one. The V gene is TRBV5-1, the J gene TRBJ2-5; the match to TRBD1 covers 10 bases. The CDR3 sequence is 13 residues long. Per germline, CDR1 SGHRS and CDR2 YFSETQ. The V gene end was trimmed by 6 bases and the J gene end by 4 bases; junction bases not matched to a gene: 3. CDR3 loop: CASTGQGGETQYF. The CDR3 region has the DNA TGCGCCAGCACAGGACAGGGGGGAGAGACCCAGTACTTC.

The V call is TRBV3-1 (or the pseudogene TRBV3-2), the J call TRBJ1-1; the match to TRBD1 covers 10 bases. Trimming took 3 bases from V and 4 from J; bases not matched to a gene: 5. The CDR3 loop spans 15 amino acids. Germline loops: CDR1 LGHDT, CDR2 YNNKEL (reference sequence). The CDR3 sequence: CASSQGQGIGTEAFF. Here the CDR3 DNA reads TGTGCCAGCAGCCAGGGACAGGGGATCGGCACTGAAGCTTTCTTT.

This clone was seen more than once but under ten times. The gene calls are TRBV3-1 (or the pseudogene TRBV3-2) and TRBJ2-7; tentatively, D is TRBD1 (6 bases). V gave up 1 base and J gave up 2 bases, with 12 bases separating them. The germline CDR1 and CDR2 sequences are LGHDT and YNNKEL (reference sequence). There are 15 residues in the CDR3. The CDR3 protein is CASSQGEQGTYEQYF. DNA for the CDR3: TGTGCCAGCAGCCAAGGGGAACAGGGTACCTACGAGCAGTACTTC.

The chain has TRBV9 and TRBJ2-5, with 10 bases matching TRBD2. V trimming: 4 bases; J trimming: 2 bases; junction bases outside the gene matches: 11. The CDR3 spans 17 residues. Germline CDR1 is SGDLS and CDR2 is YYNGEE. The CDR3 region is CASSTRGLAGGQETQYF. CDR3 DNA sequence: TGTGCCAGCAGCACGCGGGGATTAGCGGGGGGACAAGAGACCCAGTACTTC.

This chain joins TRBV6-6 and TRBJ1-4, with D possibly being TRBD1 (6 bases). Germline values: CDR1 MNHNY, CDR2 SVGAGI (reference sequence). Trimming pared 6 bases from V and 0 bases from J, leaving 11 bases between. The CDR3 spans 15 residues. The CDR3 loop is CASSRGQSTNEKLFF. As DNA, the CDR3 is TGTGCCAGCAGCAGAGGACAGTCAACTAATGAAAAACTGTTTTTT.

The CDR3 DNA reads TGCGCCAGCGGTAGCGGGATTGGCGGGGAGCTGTTTTTT. Amino acids: CASGSGIGGELFF. The rearrangement joins TRBV5-1 to TRBJ2-2, with 8 bases identical to TRBD2. V lost 7 bases, J lost 7 bases, and 6 bases stayed unmatched. Germline values: CDR1 SGHRS, CDR2 YFSETQ. The CDR3 consists of 13 residues. The full variable domain, its missing parts supplied by reference TRBV5-1 and TRBJ2-2, is KAGVTQTPRYLIKTRGQQVTLSCSPISGHRSVSWYQQTPGQGLQFLFEYFSETQRNKGNFPGRFSGRQFSNSRSEMNVSTLELGDSALYLCASGSGIGGELFFGEGSRLTVL.

The rearrangement links TRBV19 to TRBJ1-5; the D is unclear. V was shortened by 3 bases and J by 2 bases, with 11 bases between the two germline ends. The CDR3 is made up of 15 amino acids. CDR1 is LNHDA and CDR2 is SQIVND in the germline V gene (reference sequence). The CDR3 loop is CASSIVRGGNQPQHF. In DNA form, the CDR3 reads TGTGCCAGTAGTATTGTCCGTGGAGGCAATCAGCCCCAGCATTTT.